This T cell receptor beta chain appears in the sequencing data of a study of blood T cell repertoires in COVID-19. The assay was immunoSEQ multiplex PCR, and TCRdb's table has in-frame clones only and misses some. This table has about 180,000 clones, roughly 89% appearing once. Trimming took off 6 bases at V and 7 bases at J, with 15 bases between the two ends. This CDR3 spans 13 amino acids. This chain links TRBV12-3 or TRBV12-4 with TRBJ1-2, with a tentative D call TRBD1 (5 bases). This receptor was obtained from a woman aged 45-65 years with acute or convalescent COVID-19. Sequencing was done on a sample of peripheral blood. CDR3 protein: CASSRRAPGGYTF. For the CDR3, the DNA is TGTGCCAGCAGCCGCAGGGCTCCGGGTGGCTACACCTTC.